This T cell receptor (beta chain) was found in a study of cytomegalovirus exposure and HLA in healthy donors. V dropped 2 bases and J dropped 4 bases, with 8 bases sitting between them. Germline V gene lookup returns CDR1 MDHEN and CDR2 SYDVKM. This CDR3 has 14 amino acids. Produced via immunoSEQ multiplex PCR; TCRdb's table is partial and in-frame only. The table records some 150,000 clones, around 89% of them present only once. Concerning this clone itself: The antigen is unknown.

The study, taken as a whole, reports: Three chains tied to CMV proved CMV antigen-specific in vitro. The study designated 164 TCR beta chains cytomegalovirus-associated. According to a subsequent analysis, TCR clusters from the first cohort were inclined to appear together in the 120 or so validation repertoires.

The sequenced sample consisted of PBMCs. This chain connects TRBV28 to TRBJ1-4; D might be TRBD1 (5 bases). The clonotype comes from a woman aged 25 to 39 in good health and CMV-seropositive. The CDR3 DNA reads as TGTGCCAGCAGTTTAACACAGGTTAATGAAAAACTGTTTTTT. It encodes CASSLTQVNEKLFF.